The sequence of this T cell receptor (beta chain) was determined in a study of T cell responses to AZD1222 COVID-19 vaccine. Clones were sequenced by immunoSEQ multiplex PCR, and TCRdb holds only the in-frame ones, with some missing. The table lists 54,000 or so clones, about 90% of them singletons. Looked up from germline, CDR1 is SGHDT and CDR2 is YYEEEE. V lost 4 bases, J lost 5 bases, and 22 bases lay in between. This CDR3 region has 16 residues. This sequence originates from an adult in good health. V and J are TRBV5-6 and TRBJ2-7; D is unresolved. The sequencing here drew on peripheral blood, taken on day 0 of AZD1222 vaccination. The CDR3 bases are TGTGCCAGCAGCCGTCCCCAAGGTATGGGTAGCCACGAGCAGTACTTC. Protein: CASSRPQGMGSHEQYF.